This is a list of T cell receptor beta chains from one sample in a study of blood T cells in healthy people across ages. One entry per CDR3 protein, called by TCRdb with MiXCR from the 5' RACE reads. The sample has some 1.8 million distinct CDR3 sequences; around 42% are singletons. Specimen: blood. The receptors stem from a human donor in good health. CDR3s include the opening cysteine and the closing phenylalanine or tryptophan. Fields, in order: CDR3 protein, CDR3 DNA, V gene, D gene, clone size, J gene. D genes are given only for firm matches. Clone size, where shown, is once, few, many, or a class for clones that have expanded.

CDR3: CASSQEGGGRRGDTQYF; DNA: TGTGCCAGCAGCCAAGAGGGAGGGGGCCGGCGGGGAGATACGCAGTATTTT; V: TRBV3-1; D: .; size: .; J: TRBJ2-3
CDR3: CASSVAPGTDTQYF; DNA: TGTGCCAGCAGCGTAGCCCCGGGCACAGATACGCAGTATTTT; V: TRBV9; D: .; size: .; J: TRBJ2-3
CDR3: CSASGAGGHSNQPQHF; DNA: TGCAGTGCCTCTGGGGCAGGGGGCCATAGCAATCAGCCCCAGCATTTT; V: TRBV20-1; D: TRBD1; size: .; J: TRBJ1-5
CDR3: CASSKGLAEGPTETQYF; DNA: TGTGCCAGCAGCAAGGGACTAGCGGAGGGGCCGACGGAGACCCAGTACTTC; V: TRBV7-2; D: TRBD2; size: .; J: TRBJ2-5
CDR3: CASSLPGRYGYTF; DNA: TGTGCCAGCAGCCTTCCCGGTCGCTATGGCTACACCTTC; V: TRBV7-2; D: .; size: .; J: TRBJ1-2
CDR3: CASSQEYLGGTEAFF; DNA: TGCGCCAGCAGCCAAGAGTATTTGGGTGGGACTGAAGCTTTCTTT; V: TRBV4-3; D: .; size: .; J: TRBJ1-1
CDR3: CSARVLTRSYNEQFF; DNA: TGCAGTGCCCGGGTGCTAACCCGCTCCTACAATGAGCAGTTCTTC; V: TRBV20-1; D: .; size: .; J: TRBJ2-1
CDR3: CATNREDRKGGSDQYF; DNA: TGTGCCACCAACAGAGAAGACAGGAAGGGAGGATCAGATCAGTACTTC; V: TRBV15; D: .; size: .; J: TRBJ2-5
CDR3: CSAQAADTEAFF; DNA: TGCAGTGCCCAGGCGGCGGACACTGAAGCTTTCTTT; V: TRBV20-1; D: .; size: .; J: TRBJ1-1
CDR3: CSARQGNFYEQYF; DNA: TGCAGTGCCAGACAGGGGAATTTCTACGAGCAGTACTTC; V: TRBV20-1; D: TRBD1; size: few; J: TRBJ2-7
CDR3: CASSDVTGGLNGYTF; DNA: TGTGCCAGCAGCGACGTTACAGGGGGCCTTAATGGCTACACCTTC; V: TRBV9; D: TRBD1; size: .; J: TRBJ1-2
CDR3: CASSPNRDGYTF; DNA: TGCGCCAGCAGCCCTAACAGGGACGGCTACACCTTC; V: TRBV12-3/TRBV12-4; D: .; size: many; J: TRBJ1-2
CDR3: CASSLEGQGADEQYF; DNA: TGCGCCAGCAGCTTGGAGGGACAGGGGGCCGACGAGCAGTACTTC; V: TRBV5-1; D: TRBD1; size: few; J: TRBJ2-7
CDR3: CASSTHRGKETQYF; DNA: TGTGCCAGCAGCACTCACAGGGGAAAAGAGACCCAGTACTTC; V: TRBV21-1; D: .; size: many; J: TRBJ2-5
CDR3: CASSPEGGTGEIYGYTF; DNA: TGTGCCAGCAGCCCAGAGGGCGGGACAGGGGAGATCTATGGCTACACCTTC; V: TRBV7-2; D: TRBD1; size: few; J: TRBJ1-2
CDR3: CASRSFNQPQHF; DNA: TGTGCCAGCAGGTCGTTCAATCAGCCCCAGCATTTT; V: TRBV28; D: .; size: few; J: TRBJ1-5
CDR3: CASNLSRGMVSEAFF; DNA: TGTGCCAGCAATTTATCCAGGGGCATGGTCTCTGAAGCTTTCTTT; V: TRBV27; D: .; size: few; J: TRBJ1-1
CDR3: CASLRGPNTEAFF; DNA: TGTGCCAGCCTCCGGGGGCCGAACACTGAAGCTTTCTTT; V: TRBV7-3; D: .; size: few; J: TRBJ1-1
CDR3: CSARNRVEQETQYF; DNA: TGCAGCGCGAGAAACAGGGTAGAACAAGAGACCCAGTACTTC; V: TRBV29-1; D: .; size: .; J: TRBJ2-5
CDR3: CASSLMGVGYNEQFF; DNA: TGTGCCAGCAGCTTAATGGGGGTTGGCTACAATGAGCAGTTCTTC; V: TRBV7-3; D: .; size: many; J: TRBJ2-1
CDR3: CASSLHFEDEQYF; DNA: TGTGCCAGCAGCTTACACTTTGAGGACGAGCAGTACTTC; V: TRBV7-6; D: .; size: few; J: TRBJ2-7
CDR3: CSAAQGFNYEQYF; DNA: TGCAGCGCCGCCCAGGGGTTCAACTACGAGCAGTACTTC; V: TRBV29-1; D: .; size: many; J: TRBJ2-7
CDR3: CASSPGQLVYGYTF; DNA: TGTGCCAGCAGTCCCGGGCAGTTAGTCTATGGCTACACCTTC; V: TRBV6-5; D: .; size: .; J: TRBJ1-2
CDR3: CSGSGGHTDTQYF; DNA: TGCAGCGGTAGCGGGGGACACACAGATACGCAGTATTTT; V: TRBV29-1; D: TRBD2; size: few; J: TRBJ2-3
CDR3: CASSYTWDPQVEQFF; DNA: TGTGCCAGCAGTTATACCTGGGACCCTCAGGTCGAGCAGTTCTTC; V: TRBV6-2/TRBV6-3; D: .; size: .; J: TRBJ2-1
CDR3: CASSVRVYTEAFF; DNA: TGTGCCAGCAGCGTAAGGGTTTACACTGAAGCTTTCTTT; V: TRBV9; D: .; size: .; J: TRBJ1-1
CDR3: CASSLVWGGTSGGAYGNNEQYF; DNA: TGTGCCAGCAGCTTAGTTTGGGGAGGGACTAGCGGGGGGGCCTATGGAAACAATGAGCAGTACTTC; V: TRBV11-2; D: TRBD2; size: .; J: TRBJ2-4
CDR3: CASSLPPPASGSTDTQYF; DNA: TGTGCCAGCAGCCTACCCCCCCCGGCTAGCGGGTCCACAGATACGCAGTATTTT; V: TRBV7-6; D: TRBD2; size: .; J: TRBJ2-3
CDR3: CASTDRGRDGYTF; DNA: TGTGCCAGTACAGACAGGGGGAGAGATGGCTACACCTTC; V: TRBV2; D: TRBD1; size: .; J: TRBJ1-2
CDR3: CATSRGWEPTGISSYNEQFF; DNA: TGTGCCACCAGCAGAGGATGGGAGCCTACCGGGATATCCTCCTACAATGAGCAGTTCTTC; V: TRBV15; D: .; size: .; J: TRBJ2-1
CDR3: CASSFLGLDYEQYF; DNA: TGCGCCAGCAGCTTCTTGGGGTTGGACTACGAGCAGTACTTC; V: TRBV5-1; D: .; size: .; J: TRBJ2-7
CDR3: CASSLLAPEQFF; DNA: TGTGCCAGCAGCCTACTAGCCCCTGAGCAGTTCTTC; V: TRBV7-9; D: .; size: many; J: TRBJ2-1
CDR3: CASSPNRVHQPQHF; DNA: TGTGCCAGCAGTCCAAACAGGGTACATCAGCCCCAGCATTTT; V: TRBV12-3/TRBV12-4; D: .; size: .; J: TRBJ1-5
CDR3: CSARDSGATYEQYF; DNA: TGCAGTGCTAGAGATAGTGGAGCTACTTACGAGCAGTACTTC; V: TRBV20-1; D: .; size: .; J: TRBJ2-7
CDR3: CTSSYFGQGMDYGYTF; DNA: TGTACCAGCAGTTATTTCGGACAGGGGATGGACTATGGCTACACCTTC; V: TRBV6-5; D: TRBD1; size: .; J: TRBJ1-2
CDR3: CASSHQTGLYEQYF; DNA: TGTGCCAGCAGTCACCAGACAGGGCTGTACGAGCAGTACTTC; V: TRBV27; D: TRBD1; size: .; J: TRBJ2-7
CDR3: CASSSDLRSYEQYF; DNA: TGTGCCAGCAGTTCGGACTTAAGGTCCTACGAGCAGTACTTC; V: TRBV6-2/TRBV6-3; D: .; size: few; J: TRBJ2-7
CDR3: CASTLGPFNEKLFF; DNA: TGTGCCAGCACCCTGGGGCCCTTTAATGAAAAACTGTTTTTT; V: TRBV12-3/TRBV12-4; D: .; size: .; J: TRBJ1-4
CDR3: CSVEGSGGRYEQYF; DNA: TGCAGCGTTGAGGGTAGCGGGGGGCGGTACGAGCAGTACTTC; V: TRBV29-1; D: TRBD2; size: few; J: TRBJ2-7
CDR3: CASSSGAGAHTEAFF; DNA: TGTGCCAGCAGCTCTGGAGCGGGGGCGCACACTGAAGCTTTCTTT; V: TRBV9; D: .; size: once; J: TRBJ1-1
CDR3: CAGTSGTSGGAAGELFF; DNA: TGTGCCGGAACATCCGGGACTAGCGGGGGGGCGGCCGGGGAGCTGTTTTTT; V: TRBV12-3/TRBV12-4; D: TRBD2; size: .; J: TRBJ2-2
CDR3: CASRPPGRGSYEQYF; DNA: TGTGCCAGCAGGCCCCCGGGCCGGGGGAGCTACGAGCAGTACTTC; V: TRBV11-2; D: .; size: .; J: TRBJ2-7
CDR3: CASSGLGWGNEQFF; DNA: TGTGCCAGCAGTGGACTGGGTTGGGGCAATGAGCAGTTCTTC; V: TRBV6-2/TRBV6-3; D: .; size: .; J: TRBJ2-1
CDR3: CASSLLAGGLYEQYF; DNA: TGTGCCAGCAGCTTATTGGCGGGGGGATTGTACGAGCAGTACTTC; V: TRBV27; D: TRBD2; size: .; J: TRBJ2-7
CDR3: CSARSWDSYNEQFF; DNA: TGCAGTGCTAGAAGTTGGGACAGCTACAATGAGCAGTTCTTC; V: TRBV20-1; D: TRBD1; size: .; J: TRBJ2-1
CDR3: CSASSGGYEQYF; DNA: TGCAGTGCTAGTTCAGGGGGCTACGAGCAGTACTTC; V: TRBV20-1; D: TRBD1; size: .; J: TRBJ2-7